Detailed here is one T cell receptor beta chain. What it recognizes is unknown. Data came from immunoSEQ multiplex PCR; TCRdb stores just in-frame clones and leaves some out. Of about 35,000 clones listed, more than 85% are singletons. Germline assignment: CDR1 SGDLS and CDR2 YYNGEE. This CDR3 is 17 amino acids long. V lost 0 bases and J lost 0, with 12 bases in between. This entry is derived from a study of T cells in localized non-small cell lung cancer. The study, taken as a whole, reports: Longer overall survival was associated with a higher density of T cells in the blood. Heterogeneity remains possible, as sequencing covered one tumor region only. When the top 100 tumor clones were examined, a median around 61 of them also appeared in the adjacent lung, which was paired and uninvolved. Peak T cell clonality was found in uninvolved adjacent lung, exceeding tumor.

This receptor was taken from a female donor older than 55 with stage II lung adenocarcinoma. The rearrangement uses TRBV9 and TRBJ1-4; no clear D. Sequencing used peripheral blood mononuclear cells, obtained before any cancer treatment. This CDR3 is CASSVGGGVSTNEKLFF. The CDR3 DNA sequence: TGTGCCAGCAGCGTAGGGGGTGGGGTGTCAACTAATGAAAAACTGTTTTTT. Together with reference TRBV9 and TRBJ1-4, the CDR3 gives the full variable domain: DSGVTQTPKHLITATGQRVTLRCSPRSGDLSVYWYQQSLDQGLQFLIQYYNGEERAKGNILERFSAQQFPDLHSELNLSSLELGDSALYFCASSVGGGVSTNEKLFFGSGTQLSVL.